The source of this T cell receptor beta chain is a study of cytomegalovirus exposure and HLA in healthy donors. PCR used 60 Vbeta primers and 13 Jbeta primers. Data came from immunoSEQ multiplex PCR; TCRdb stores just in-frame clones and leaves some out. Of around 180,000 clones listed, 80% to 85% were seen once; the top ten hold 0.25% to 0.3%. Broader study findings: An Asian-associated ancestry cluster reportedly showed fewer N-insertions than the approximately 700-donor mean in a later analysis. A few CMV-associated chains proved CMV antigen-specific in vitro. Segments of the TCR beta V type were, in most cases, productive about 87% or about 30% of the time in an earlier analysis. Apart from CMV serostatus, no immune exposure information was available.

Germline assignment: CDR1 MRHNA and CDR2 SNTAGT. V dropped 0 bases and J dropped 2 bases, with 3 bases sitting between them. The CDR3 length is 13 residues. With regard to this clone: Its antigen is unidentified.

The TCR was taken from a boy aged 5 to 17 in good health and CMV-seronegative. The chain recombines TRBV6-4 with TRBJ2-3; D is unclear. Sample: PBMCs. As DNA, the CDR3 is TGTGCCAGCAGTGACTCCAACACAGATACGCAGTATTTT. Encoded protein: CASSDSNTDTQYF.